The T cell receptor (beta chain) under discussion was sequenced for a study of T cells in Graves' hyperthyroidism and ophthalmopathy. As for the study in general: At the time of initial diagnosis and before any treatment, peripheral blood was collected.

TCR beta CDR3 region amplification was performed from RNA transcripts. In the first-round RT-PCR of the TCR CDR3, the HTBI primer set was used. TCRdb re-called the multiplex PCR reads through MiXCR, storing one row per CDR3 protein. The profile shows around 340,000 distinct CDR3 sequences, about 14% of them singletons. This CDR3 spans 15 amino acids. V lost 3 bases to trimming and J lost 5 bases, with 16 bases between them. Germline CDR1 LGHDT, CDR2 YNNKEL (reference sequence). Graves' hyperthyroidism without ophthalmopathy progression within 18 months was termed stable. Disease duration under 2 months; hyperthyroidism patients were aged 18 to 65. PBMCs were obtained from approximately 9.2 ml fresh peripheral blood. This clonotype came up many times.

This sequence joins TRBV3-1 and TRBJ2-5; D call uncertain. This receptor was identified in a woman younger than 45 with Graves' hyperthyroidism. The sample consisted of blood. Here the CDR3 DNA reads TGTGCCAGCAGCCAGGAAAAGCGCCCACCCGAGACCCAGTACTTC. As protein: CASSQEKRPPETQYF.